This T cell receptor (beta chain) was profiled in a study of blood T cell repertoires in COVID-19 (dated by TCRdb to the early 2020s). Context from the whole study: The collaborator samples originated in the United States, Italy and Spain and spanned the acute and convalescent phases of COVID-19. A de-identified subject ID, COVID-19 status, age in years and sex were almost always included in the sample metadata. The prospective study material was composed of cDNA or gDNA derived from T cells, B-cell-depleted T cells, or PBMCs. Subjects who had been exposed to COVID-19, were actively infected with it, or had recovered from it provided the deeply sampled blood TCRbeta repertoires that made up the dataset. Where HLA class I and class II types were available, the types were taken from metadata supplied by the sample provider, not from assay-based typing. The samples were drawn from two sources: the first 160 participants of the ongoing ImmuneRACE study, and 950 to 1,500 subjects contributed by 6 global collaborators. The repertoires were released in a freely available public database intended as a resource for research on the immune response to SARS-CoV-2. Broad study findings and their caveats: The quantity of clinical and demographic metadata differed by source and by participant and was supplied without curation.

A second Seattle source provided samples from volunteer blood donors who had recovered from COVID-19. Each collaborating institution followed its own protocols to collect whole blood in K2EDTA tubes. For TCRbeta analysis, collaborators shipped samples in one of three forms: frozen whole blood, isolated PBMCs, or DNA extracted from either of those sample types. The immunoSEQ Assay, a bias-controlled multiplex PCR, was used to amplify TCRbeta CDR3 regions from genomic DNA. On the authors' methods: Nucleated cell counts per sample were estimated from amplification of reference gene primers within the assay. To quantify the absolute abundance of each unique TCRbeta CDR3 rearrangement, sequence reads were collapsed and filtered. For each sample, productive Simpson clonality was calculated as the square root of Simpson's diversity index across productive rearrangements. Here the immuneACCESS table is served through TCRdb, limited to in-frame sequences with V and J called. Missing clones are a known gap in these copies; in checked studies unresolved V genes cover under half, and the rest lacks a known reason. The V and J calls and clone size were taken over from that table, and D and trimming were inferred from the DNA. The sample table lists under 300,000 clones, around 81% of them with a count of one. The ten largest clones take up around 2% of the sample.

CDR1 SGDLS and CDR2 YYNGEE were looked up in the germline V gene. Ends trimmed: V by 1 base, J by 0 bases; bases unmatched to a gene: 3. Measured from the cysteine to the phenylalanine, the CDR3 is 16 residues long. The retained sequence is limited to the CDR3, 48 bases, with the frame set at the first base. For this clone: The antigen this receptor binds is unknown. The sample holds no much larger clone one base away, and base qualities are not on file.

This receptor chain uses TRBV9 and TRBJ2-1; a stretch of 8 junction bases matches TRBD2. The TCR sequence derives from a man aged 30-40 years who had recovered from COVID-19. Sequenced input: peripheral blood. The CDR3 has the sequence CASSVTGGASYNEQFF. In nucleotide form, the sequence is TGTGCCAGCAGCGTAACCGGGGGGGCCTCCTACAATGAGCAGTTCTTC.